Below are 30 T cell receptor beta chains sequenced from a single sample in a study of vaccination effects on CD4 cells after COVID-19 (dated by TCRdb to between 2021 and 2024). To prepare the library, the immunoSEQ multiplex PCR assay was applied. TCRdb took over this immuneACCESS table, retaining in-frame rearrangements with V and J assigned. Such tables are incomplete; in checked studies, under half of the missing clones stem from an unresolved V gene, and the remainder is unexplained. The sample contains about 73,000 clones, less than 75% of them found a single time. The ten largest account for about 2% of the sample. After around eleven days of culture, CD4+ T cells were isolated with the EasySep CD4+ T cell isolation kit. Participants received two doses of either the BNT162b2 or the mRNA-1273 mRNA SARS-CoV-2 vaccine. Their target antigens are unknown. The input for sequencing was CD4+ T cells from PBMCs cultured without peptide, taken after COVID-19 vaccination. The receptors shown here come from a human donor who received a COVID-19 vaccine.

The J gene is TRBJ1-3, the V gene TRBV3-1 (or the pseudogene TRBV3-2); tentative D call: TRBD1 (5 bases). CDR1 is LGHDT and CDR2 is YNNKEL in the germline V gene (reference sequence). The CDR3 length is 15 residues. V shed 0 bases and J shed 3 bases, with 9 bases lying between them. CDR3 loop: CASSQDYRGGNTIYF. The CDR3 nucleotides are TGTGCCAGCAGCCAAGATTATAGGGGTGGAAACACCATATATTTT.

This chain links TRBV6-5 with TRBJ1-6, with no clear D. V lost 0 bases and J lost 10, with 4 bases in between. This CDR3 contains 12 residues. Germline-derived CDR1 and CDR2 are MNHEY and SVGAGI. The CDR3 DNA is TGTGCCAGCAGTTACTCCCGATCACCCCTCCACTTT. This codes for CASSYSRSPLHF.

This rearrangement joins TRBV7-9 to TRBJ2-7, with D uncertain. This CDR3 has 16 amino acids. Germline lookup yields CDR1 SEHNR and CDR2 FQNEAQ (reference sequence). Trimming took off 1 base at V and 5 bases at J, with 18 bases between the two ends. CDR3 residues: CASSLESLGSSHEQYV. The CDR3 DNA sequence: TGTGCCAGCAGCTTAGAATCCTTGGGTAGTAGCCACGAGCAGTACGTC.

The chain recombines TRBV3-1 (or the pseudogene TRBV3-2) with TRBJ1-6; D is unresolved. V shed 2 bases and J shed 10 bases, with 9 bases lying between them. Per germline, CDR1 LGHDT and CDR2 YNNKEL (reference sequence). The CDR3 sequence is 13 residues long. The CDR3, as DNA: TGTGCCAGCAGCCAATCGCTAGACTCACCCCTCCACTTT. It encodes CASSQSLDSPLHF.

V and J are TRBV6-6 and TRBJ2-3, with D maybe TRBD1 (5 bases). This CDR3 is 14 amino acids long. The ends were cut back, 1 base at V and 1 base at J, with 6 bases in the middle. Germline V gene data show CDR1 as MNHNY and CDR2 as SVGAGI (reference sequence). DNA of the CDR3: TGTGCCAGCAGTTACTTACAGGGCACAGATACGCAGTATTTT. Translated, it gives CASSYLQGTDTQYF.

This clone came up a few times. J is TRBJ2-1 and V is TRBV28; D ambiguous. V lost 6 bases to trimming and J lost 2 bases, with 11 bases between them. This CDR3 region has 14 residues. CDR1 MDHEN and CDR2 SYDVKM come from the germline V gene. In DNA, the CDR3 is TGTGCCAGCAGCCCTGCACAGACCTACAATGAGCAGTTCTTC. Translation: CASSPAQTYNEQFF.

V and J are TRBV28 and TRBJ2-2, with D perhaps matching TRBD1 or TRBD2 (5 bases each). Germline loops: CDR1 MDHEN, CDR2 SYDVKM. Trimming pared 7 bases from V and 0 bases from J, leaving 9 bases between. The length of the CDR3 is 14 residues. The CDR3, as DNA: TGTGCCAGCATCCGGGGACCGAACACCGGGGAGCTGTTTTTT. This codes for CASIRGPNTGELFF.

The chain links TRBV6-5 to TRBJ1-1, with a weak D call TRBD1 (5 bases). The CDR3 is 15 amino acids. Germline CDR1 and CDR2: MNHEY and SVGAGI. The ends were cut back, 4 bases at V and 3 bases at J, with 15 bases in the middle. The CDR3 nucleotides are TGTGCCAGCAGTTTTGAGGGGTACCCAGACACTGAAGCTTTCTTT. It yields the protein CASSFEGYPDTEAFF.

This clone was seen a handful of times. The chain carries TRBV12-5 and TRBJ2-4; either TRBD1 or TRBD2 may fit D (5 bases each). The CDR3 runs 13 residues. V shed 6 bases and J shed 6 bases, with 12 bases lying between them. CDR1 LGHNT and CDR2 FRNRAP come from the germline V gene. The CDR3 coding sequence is TGTGCTAGTGGCACGGGACCCCCAAACATTCAGTACTTC. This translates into CASGTGPPNIQYF.

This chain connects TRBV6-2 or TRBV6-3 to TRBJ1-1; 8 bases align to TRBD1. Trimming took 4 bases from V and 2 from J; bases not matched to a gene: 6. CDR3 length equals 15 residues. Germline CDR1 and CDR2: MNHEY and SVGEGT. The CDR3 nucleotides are TGTGCCAGCAGTTCCGCGGGACAGGCTAACACTGAAGCTTTCTTT. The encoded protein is CASSSAGQANTEAFF.

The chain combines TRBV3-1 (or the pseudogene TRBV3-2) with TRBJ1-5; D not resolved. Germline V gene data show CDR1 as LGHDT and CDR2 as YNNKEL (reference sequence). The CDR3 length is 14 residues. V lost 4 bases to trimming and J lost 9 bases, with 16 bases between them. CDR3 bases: TGTGCCAGCAGCCCTATGGGCAGTTCACCGCCCCAGCATTTT. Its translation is CASSPMGSSPPQHF.

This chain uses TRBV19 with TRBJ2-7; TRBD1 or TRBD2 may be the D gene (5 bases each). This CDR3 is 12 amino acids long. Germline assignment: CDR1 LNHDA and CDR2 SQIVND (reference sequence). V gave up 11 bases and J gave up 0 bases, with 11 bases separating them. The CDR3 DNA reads TGTGCCGGGGACCGAAGCTCCTACGAGCAGTACGTC. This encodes CAGDRSSYEQYV.

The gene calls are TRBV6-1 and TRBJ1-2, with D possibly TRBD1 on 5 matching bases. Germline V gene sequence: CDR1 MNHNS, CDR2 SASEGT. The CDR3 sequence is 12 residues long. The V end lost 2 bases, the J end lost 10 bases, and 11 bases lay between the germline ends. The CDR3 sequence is CASSERQWNYTF. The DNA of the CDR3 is TGTGCCAGCAGTGAAAGACAGTGGAACTACACCTTC.

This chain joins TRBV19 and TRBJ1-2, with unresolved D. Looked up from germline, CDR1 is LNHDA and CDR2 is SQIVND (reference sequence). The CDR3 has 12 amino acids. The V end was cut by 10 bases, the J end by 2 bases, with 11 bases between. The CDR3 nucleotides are TGTGCCACCCGGACGGGAAACTATGGCTACACCTTC. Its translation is CATRTGNYGYTF.

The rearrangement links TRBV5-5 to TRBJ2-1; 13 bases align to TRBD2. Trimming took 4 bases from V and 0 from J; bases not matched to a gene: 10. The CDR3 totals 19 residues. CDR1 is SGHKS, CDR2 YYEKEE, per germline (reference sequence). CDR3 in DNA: TGTGCCAGCAGCCTTGCCGGGACTAGCGGGAAGAGCTCCTACAATGAGCAGTTCTTC. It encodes CASSLAGTSGKSSYNEQFF. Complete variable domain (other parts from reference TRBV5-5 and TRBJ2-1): DAGVTQSPTHLIKTRGQQVTLRCSPISGHKSVSWYQQVLGQGPQFIFQYYEKEERGRGNFPDRFSARQFPNYSSELNVNALLLGDSALYLCASSLAGTSGKSSYNEQFFGPGTRLTVL.

For the CDR3, the DNA is TGTGCCAGCAGTTACGACCTAAGCAGGGTACAAACGCAGTATTTT. This encodes CASSYDLSRVQTQYF. The chain employs TRBV6-5 and TRBJ2-3, with a possible D match to TRBD1 (5 bases). The ends were cut back, 2 bases at V and 9 bases at J, with 18 bases in the middle. The CDR3 runs to 15 residues. Germline V gene lookup returns CDR1 MNHEY and CDR2 SVGAGI.

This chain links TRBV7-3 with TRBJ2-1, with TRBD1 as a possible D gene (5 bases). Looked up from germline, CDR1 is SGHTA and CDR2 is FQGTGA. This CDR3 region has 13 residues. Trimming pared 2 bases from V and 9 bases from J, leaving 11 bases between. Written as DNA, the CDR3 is TGTGCCAGCAGCTTACAGGGTGGCGGTGAGCAGTTCTTC. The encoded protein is CASSLQGGGEQFF.

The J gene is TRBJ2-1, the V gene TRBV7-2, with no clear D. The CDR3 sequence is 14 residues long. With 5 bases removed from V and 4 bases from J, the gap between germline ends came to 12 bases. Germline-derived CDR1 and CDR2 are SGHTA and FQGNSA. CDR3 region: CASSPLGVYNEQFF. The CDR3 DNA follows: TGTGCCAGCAGCCCCCTGGGTGTTTACAATGAGCAGTTCTTC.

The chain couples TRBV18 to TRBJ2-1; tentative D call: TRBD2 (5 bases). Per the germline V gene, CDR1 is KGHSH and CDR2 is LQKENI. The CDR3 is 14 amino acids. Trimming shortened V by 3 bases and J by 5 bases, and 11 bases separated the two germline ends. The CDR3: CASSPLGIHNEQFF. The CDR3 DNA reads TGTGCCAGCTCACCGCTCGGGATCCACAATGAGCAGTTCTTC.

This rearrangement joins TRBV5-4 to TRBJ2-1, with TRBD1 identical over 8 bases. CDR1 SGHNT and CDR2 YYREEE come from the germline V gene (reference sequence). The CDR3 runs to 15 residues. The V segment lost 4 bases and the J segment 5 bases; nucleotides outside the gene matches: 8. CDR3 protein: CASSKGQVGNNEQFF. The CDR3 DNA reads TGTGCCAGCAGCAAGGGACAGGTGGGGAACAATGAGCAGTTCTTC.

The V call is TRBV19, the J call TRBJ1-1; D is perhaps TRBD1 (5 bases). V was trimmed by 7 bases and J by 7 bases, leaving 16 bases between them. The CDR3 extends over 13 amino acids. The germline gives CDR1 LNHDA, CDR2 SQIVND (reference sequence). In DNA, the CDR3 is TGTGCCAGTACCACCGAGACAGCGCTTGAAGCTTTCTTT. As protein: CASTTETALEAFF.

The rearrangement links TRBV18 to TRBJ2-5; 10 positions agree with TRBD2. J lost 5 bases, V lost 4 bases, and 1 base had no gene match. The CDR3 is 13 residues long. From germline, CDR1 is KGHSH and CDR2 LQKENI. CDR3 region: CASSQTSGETQYF. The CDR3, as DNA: TGTGCCAGCTCACAGACTAGCGGGGAGACCCAGTACTTC.

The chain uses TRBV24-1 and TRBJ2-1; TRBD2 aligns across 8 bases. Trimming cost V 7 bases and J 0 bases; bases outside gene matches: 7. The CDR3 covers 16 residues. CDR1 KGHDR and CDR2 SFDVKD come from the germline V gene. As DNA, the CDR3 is TGTGCCACCAGCACCAGCGGGGGCGGCTCCTACAATGAGCAGTTCTTC. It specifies CATSTSGGGSYNEQFF.

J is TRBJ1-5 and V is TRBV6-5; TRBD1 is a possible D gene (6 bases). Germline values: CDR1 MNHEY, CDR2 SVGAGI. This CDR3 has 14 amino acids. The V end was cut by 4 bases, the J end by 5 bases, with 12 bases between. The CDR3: CASSWTVNYQPQHF. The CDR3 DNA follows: TGTGCCAGCAGTTGGACAGTAAATTATCAGCCCCAGCATTTT.

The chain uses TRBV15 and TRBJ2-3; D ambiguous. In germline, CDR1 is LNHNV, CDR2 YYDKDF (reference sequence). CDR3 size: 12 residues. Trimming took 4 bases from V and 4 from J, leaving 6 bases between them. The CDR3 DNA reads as TGTGCCACCAGCAATTATCCAGATACGCAGTATTTT. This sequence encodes CATSNYPDTQYF.

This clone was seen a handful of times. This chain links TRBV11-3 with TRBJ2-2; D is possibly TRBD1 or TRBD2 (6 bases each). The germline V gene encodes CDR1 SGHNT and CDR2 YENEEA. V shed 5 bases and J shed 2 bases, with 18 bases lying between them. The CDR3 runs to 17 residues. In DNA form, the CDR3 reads TGTGCCAGCAGCCTCACTACGGGGGCTACTAACACCGGGGAGCTGTTTTTT. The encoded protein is CASSLTTGATNTGELFF.

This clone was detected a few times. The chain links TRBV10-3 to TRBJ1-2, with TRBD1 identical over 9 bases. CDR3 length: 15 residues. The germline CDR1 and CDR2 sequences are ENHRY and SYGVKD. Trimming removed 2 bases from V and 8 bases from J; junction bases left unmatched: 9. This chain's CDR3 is CAISETGGNIQGYTF. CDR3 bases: TGTGCCATCAGTGAGACAGGGGGCAACATCCAAGGCTACACCTTC.

CDR3 sequence reads: CASPHAPLALTPQRADTQYF. CDR3 in DNA: TGTGCCAGCCCCCACGCCCCCCTAGCGCTAACTCCCCAGCGGGCAGATACGCAGTATTTT. The chain links TRBV5-8 to TRBJ2-3; D is perhaps TRBD2 (6 bases). Trimming pared 7 bases from V and 4 bases from J, leaving 34 bases between. Germline V gives CDR1 SGHTS, CDR2 YDEGEE. The CDR3 covers 20 residues.

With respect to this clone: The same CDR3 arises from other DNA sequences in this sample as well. The CDR3 loop is CASSRDGNTEAFF. CDR3 nucleotides: TGTGCCAGCAGTCGGGACGGGAACACTGAAGCTTTCTTT. The J gene is TRBJ1-1, the V gene TRBV5-4; D perhaps matches TRBD1 (5 bases). V was shortened by 5 bases and J by 1 base, with 9 bases between the two germline ends. The germline V gene encodes CDR1 SGHNT and CDR2 YYREEE (reference sequence). CDR3 length: 13 residues.

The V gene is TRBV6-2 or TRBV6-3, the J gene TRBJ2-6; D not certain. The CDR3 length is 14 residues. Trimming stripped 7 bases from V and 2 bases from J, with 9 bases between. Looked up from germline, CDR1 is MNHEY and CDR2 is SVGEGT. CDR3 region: CASIPMTGANVLTF. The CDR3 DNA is TGTGCCAGCATCCCTATGACTGGGGCCAACGTCCTGACTTTC.